These 11 T cell receptor beta chains originate from one sample sequenced in a study of blood T cell repertoires in COVID-19. Here immunoSEQ multiplex PCR was the method, and the copy in TCRdb shows in-frame clones only, minus some. The sample lists about 200,000 clones, roughly 80% seen once, with 7.5% in the top ten. The sequenced sample was PBMCs or T cells enriched from blood (not recorded which). These receptor sequences come from a man between 40 and 49 years old who had recovered from COVID-19.

This sequence joins TRBV7-8 and TRBJ2-7; D not certain. This CDR3 comprises 15 residues. Trimming shortened V by 7 bases and J by 2 bases, and 18 bases separated the two germline ends. Per the germline V gene, CDR1 is SGHVS and CDR2 is FQNEAQ. The CDR3 here is CASTNPGYRPYEQYF. The CDR3 DNA sequence: TGTGCCAGCACCAACCCAGGTTACCGGCCCTACGAGCAGTACTTC.

The chain couples TRBV5-1 to TRBJ2-7; D is possibly TRBD2 (7 bases). There are 15 residues in the CDR3. Per germline, CDR1 SGHRS and CDR2 YFSETQ. The V end was cut by 0 bases, the J end by 6 bases, with 16 bases between. The DNA for the CDR3 is TGCGCCAGCAGCTTGGCCGTGGGGGGGCCATCCGAGCAGTACTTC. This gives the protein CASSLAVGGPSEQYF.

This rearrangement joins TRBV6-1 to TRBJ2-3; 9 bases are a match to TRBD2. CDR3 length: 16 amino acids. Per the germline V gene, CDR1 is MNHNS and CDR2 is SASEGT. Germline trimming cut 2 bases from V and 0 bases from J; bases unmatched to any gene: 3. DNA of the CDR3: TGTGCCAGCAGTGAAAAGGGACTAGCTAGCACAGATACGCAGTATTTT. Translated: CASSEKGLASTDTQYF.

The V call is TRBV13, the J call TRBJ1-2, with 8 bases fitting TRBD1. Germline CDR1 is PRHDT and CDR2 is FYEKMQ (reference sequence). V shed 4 bases, J shed 2 bases, and the junction held 9 bases outside the gene matches. This CDR3 has 16 amino acids. CDR3 in DNA: TGTGCCAGCAGCTCCGGACAGGGAAGTTGGAACTATGGCTACACCTTC. Residues: CASSSGQGSWNYGYTF.

This chain connects TRBV7-2 to TRBJ2-3; 8 bases fit TRBD2. V lost 3 bases and J lost 5; bases outside the gene matches: 4. The CDR3 loop spans 14 amino acids. Per germline, CDR1 SGHTA and CDR2 FQGNSA. The CDR3 DNA is TGTGCCAGCAGCTTTCGGCGGGGGGTAGATACGCAGTATTTT. Its translation: CASSFRRGVDTQYF. Together with reference TRBV7-2 and TRBJ2-3, the CDR3 gives the full variable domain: GAGVSQSPSNKVTEKGKDVELRCDPISGHTALYWYRQSLGQGLEFLIYFQGNSAPDKSGLPSDRFSAERTGGSVSTLTIQRTQQEDSAVYLCASSFRRGVDTQYFGPGTRLTVL.

This chain uses TRBV2 with TRBJ2-3, with D perhaps matching TRBD2 (5 bases). There are 15 residues in the CDR3. The V gene's germline CDR1 is SNHLY and CDR2 FYNNEI. V was trimmed by 3 bases and J by 6 bases, leaving 16 bases between them. The CDR3 nucleotides read TGTGCCAGCAGTGATTCGGGGTTTTTTCTTGATACGCAGTATTTT. Protein sequence: CASSDSGFFLDTQYF.

This sequence joins TRBV6-1 and TRBJ1-2; tentative D call: TRBD1 (5 bases). This CDR3 region has 12 residues. V was clipped by 3 bases and J by 8 bases, with 10 bases between them. Germline-derived CDR1 and CDR2 are MNHNS and SASEGT. The CDR3 here is CASSDRAHGYTF. The CDR3 nucleotides are TGTGCCAGCAGTGACAGGGCCCACGGCTACACCTTC.

The CDR3 loop reads CASSPGVTFTDTQYF. Here the CDR3 DNA reads TGCGCCAGCAGCCCGGGGGTGACTTTCACAGATACGCAGTATTTT. The chain carries TRBV5-1 and TRBJ2-3; possibly TRBD2 for D (6 bases). V lost 4 bases and J lost 2, with 14 bases in between. Germline CDR1 reads SGHRS; CDR2 reads YFSETQ. The CDR3 length is 15 residues.

The chain recombines TRBV5-1 with TRBJ2-7; TRBD2 matches at 9 bases. The CDR3 has 16 amino acids. Germline V lookup: CDR1 SGHRS, CDR2 YFSETQ. J gave up 3 bases and V 4 bases, and 11 bases lay outside the gene matches. The CDR3 sequence is CASSPGGAGGRYEQYF. CDR3 sequence (DNA): TGCGCCAGCAGCCCGGGGGGAGCGGGGGGCCGCTACGAGCAGTACTTC. The full variable domain, in which reference TRBV5-1 and TRBJ2-7 provide the parts outside the CDR3, is KAGVTQTPRYLIKTRGQQVTLSCSPISGHRSVSWYQQTPGQGLQFLFEYFSETQRNKGNFPGRFSGRQFSNSRSEMNVSTLELGDSALYLCASSPGGAGGRYEQYFGPGTRLTVT.

J is TRBJ1-2 and V is TRBV2, with 8 bases identical to TRBD1. V shed 8 bases and J 1 base; nucleotides not matched to a gene: 15. The germline CDR1 and CDR2 sequences are SNHLY and FYNNEI. The CDR3 runs to 17 residues. The CDR3 sequence: CASGQGRLLMDNYGYTF. Written as DNA, the CDR3 is TGTGCCAGCGGACAGGGACGATTGCTGATGGATAACTATGGCTACACCTTC.

The chain is built from TRBV28 and TRBJ1-6, with D maybe TRBD1 (5 bases). The CDR3 consists of 14 residues. Trimming removed 3 bases at V and 5 bases at J, with 8 bases between. Germline values: CDR1 MDHEN, CDR2 SYDVKM. In nucleotides, the CDR3 is TGTGCCAGCAGTTTGGAACAGGATAATTCACCCCTCCACTTT. This codes for CASSLEQDNSPLHF.